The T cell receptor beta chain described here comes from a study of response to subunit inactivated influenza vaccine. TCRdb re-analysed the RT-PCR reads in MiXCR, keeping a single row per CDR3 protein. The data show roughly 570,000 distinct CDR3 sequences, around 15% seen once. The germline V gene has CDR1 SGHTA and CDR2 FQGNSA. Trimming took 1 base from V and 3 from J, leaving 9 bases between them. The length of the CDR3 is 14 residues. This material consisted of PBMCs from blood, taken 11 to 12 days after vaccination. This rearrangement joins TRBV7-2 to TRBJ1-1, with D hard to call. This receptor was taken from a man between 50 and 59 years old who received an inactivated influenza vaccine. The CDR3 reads CASSLGGFHTEAFF. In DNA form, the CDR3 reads TGTGCCAGCAGCTTAGGAGGGTTTCACACTGAAGCTTTCTTT.